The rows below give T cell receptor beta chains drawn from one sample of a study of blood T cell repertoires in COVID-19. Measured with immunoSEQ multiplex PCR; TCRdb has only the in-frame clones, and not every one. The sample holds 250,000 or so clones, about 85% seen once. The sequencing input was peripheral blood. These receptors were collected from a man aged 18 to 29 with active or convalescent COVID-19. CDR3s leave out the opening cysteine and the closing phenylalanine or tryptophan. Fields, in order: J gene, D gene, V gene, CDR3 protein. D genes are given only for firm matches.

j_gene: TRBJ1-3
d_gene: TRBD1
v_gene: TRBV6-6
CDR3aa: ASSTGDGNTIY

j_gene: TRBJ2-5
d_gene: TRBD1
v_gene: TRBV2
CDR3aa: ASRRTGVETQY

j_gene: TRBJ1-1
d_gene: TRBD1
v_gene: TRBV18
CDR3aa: ASSPTGQTNTEAF

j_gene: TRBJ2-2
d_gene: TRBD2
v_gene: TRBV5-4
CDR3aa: ASSSAGAGELF

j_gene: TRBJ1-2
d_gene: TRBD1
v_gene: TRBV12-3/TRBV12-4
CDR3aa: ASSLLQGEMLT

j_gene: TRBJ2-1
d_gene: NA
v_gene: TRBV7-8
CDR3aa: ASRPTGGGTYNEQF

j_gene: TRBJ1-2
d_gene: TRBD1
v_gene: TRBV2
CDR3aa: ASSGQASYGYT

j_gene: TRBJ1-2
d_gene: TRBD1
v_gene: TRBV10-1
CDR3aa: ASSETGGAGYT

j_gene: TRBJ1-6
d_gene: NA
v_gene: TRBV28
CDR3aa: ASSLQGLDSPLH

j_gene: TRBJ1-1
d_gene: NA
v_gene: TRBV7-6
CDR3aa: ASSSYTEAF

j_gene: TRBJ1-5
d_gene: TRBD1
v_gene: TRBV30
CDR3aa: AWSPGTGLSNQPQH

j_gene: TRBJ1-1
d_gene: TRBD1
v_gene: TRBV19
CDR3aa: ASSRRDRGSGTEAF

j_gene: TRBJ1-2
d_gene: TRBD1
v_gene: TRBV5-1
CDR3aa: ASSLQGNYGYT

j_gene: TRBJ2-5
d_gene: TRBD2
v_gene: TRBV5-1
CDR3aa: ASSFLAGGLEGQETQY

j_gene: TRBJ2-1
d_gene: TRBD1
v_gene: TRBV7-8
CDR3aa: ASSGTGTGKTSYNEQF

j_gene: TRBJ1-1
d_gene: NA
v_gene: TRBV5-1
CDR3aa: ASSSEPGNTEAF

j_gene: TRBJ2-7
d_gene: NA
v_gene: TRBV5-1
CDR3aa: ASSPAAGSDEQY

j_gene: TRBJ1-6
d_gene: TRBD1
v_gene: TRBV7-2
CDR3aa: ASSSGPGQGSSPLH

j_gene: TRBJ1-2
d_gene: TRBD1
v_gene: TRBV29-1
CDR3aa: SVGTGADGYT

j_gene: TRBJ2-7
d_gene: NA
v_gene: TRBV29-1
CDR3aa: SVEGVRNEQY

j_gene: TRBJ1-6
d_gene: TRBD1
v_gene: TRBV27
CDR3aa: ASSLDRVGSPLH

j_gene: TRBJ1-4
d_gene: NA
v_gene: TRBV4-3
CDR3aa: ASSQEGRGEKLF

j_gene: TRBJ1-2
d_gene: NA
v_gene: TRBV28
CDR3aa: ASRPGPRKGGYGYT

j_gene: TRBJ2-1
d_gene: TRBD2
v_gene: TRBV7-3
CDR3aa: ASSPGGSGYNEQF

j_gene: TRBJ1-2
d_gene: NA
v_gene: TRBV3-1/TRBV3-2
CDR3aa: ASSQVRDYGYT

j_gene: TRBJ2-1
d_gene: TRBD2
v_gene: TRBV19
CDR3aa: ASMGLAGYNEQF

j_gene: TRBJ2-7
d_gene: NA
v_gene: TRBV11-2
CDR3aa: ASSPSGGFVEQY

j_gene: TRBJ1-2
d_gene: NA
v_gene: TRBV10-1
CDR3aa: ASSEAGSYGYT

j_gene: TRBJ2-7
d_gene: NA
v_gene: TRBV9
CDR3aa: ASSPRLASAGYEQY

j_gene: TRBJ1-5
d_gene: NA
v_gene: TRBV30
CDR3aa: AWGQSNQPQH

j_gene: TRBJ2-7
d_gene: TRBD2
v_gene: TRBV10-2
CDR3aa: ASSESASGLHEQY